Sequencing of this TCR beta chain was carried out in a study of HIV-infected children after antiretroviral therapy interruption. Overall study context: Interruption-arm sampling covered weeks 0, 12, interruption end (24 or 48), and about 3 years post-study.

CDR3 length equals 15 residues. Germline values: CDR1 SGHTA, CDR2 FQGNSA. J lost 4 bases, V lost 2 bases, and 5 bases had no gene match. RNA-based 3' RACE libraries used unique molecular identifiers. TCRdb fed the 3' RACE reads into MiXCR, producing one record per CDR3 protein. The sample holds roughly 46,000 distinct CDR3 sequences, roughly 4.5% seen once. Overall study results and limits: By the end of treatment interruption, naive CD4+ clonality (Gini) increased. After treatment interruption started, naive CD4+ CDR3 overlap across time points dropped.

Treatment denoted: PENTA 11 planned treatment interruption arm or continuous ART arm. At least 5 million viable PBMCs were required per cryopreserved sample. Judged by abundance, this clonotype is medium-sized. The antigen remains unidentified. The V and J genes are TRBV7-2 and TRBJ2-7; 10 bases match TRBD1. This clonotype originated in a pool of human donors with HIV. Source: CD45RA+ CD4+ T cells from PBMCs, pooled from several time points, taken from a donor given antiretroviral therapy, either interrupted or continuous. The sample's subset: naive CD4+ CD45RA+ CD45RO- T cells. This CDR3 is CASSLIDRGRYEQYF. Written as DNA, the CDR3 is TGTGCCAGCAGCTTAATCGACAGGGGGCGATACGAGCAGTACTTC. The whole variable domain, remainder taken from reference TRBV7-2 and TRBJ2-7, is GAGVSQSPSNKVTEKGKDVELRCDPISGHTALYWYRQSLGQGLEFLIYFQGNSAPDKSGLPSDRFSAERTGGSVSTLTIQRTQQEDSAVYLCASSLIDRGRYEQYFGPGTRLTVT.